This T cell receptor (beta chain) was documented in a study of cytomegalovirus exposure and HLA in healthy donors. Note on this clone: Its antigen is not known.

Losses at the gene ends were 2 bases for V and 3 bases for J; bases not matched to a gene: 7. The CDR3 extends over 16 amino acids. The V gene's germline CDR1 is MNHNY and CDR2 SVGAGI (reference sequence). A multiplex PCR was run with 60 Vbeta primers and 13 Jbeta primers. Clones were sequenced by immunoSEQ multiplex PCR, and TCRdb holds only the in-frame ones, with some missing. The table lists roughly 140,000 clones, about 84% of them singletons. Study-level points and caveats: In an earlier analysis, about 87% or about 30%: the productive usage of most TCR beta V segments. The study designated about 180 TCR beta chains cytomegalovirus-associated.

Donors had nominal health at sampling but likely had unrecorded immune exposures. This sequence originates from a woman in her 40s in good health and CMV-seropositive. The chain recombines TRBV6-6 with TRBJ2-7; 10 nucleotides line up with TRBD1. Sequenced input: PBMCs. The CDR3 sequence is CASSYGSDRGNYEQYF. DNA of the CDR3: TGTGCCAGCAGTTACGGCTCGGACAGGGGGAACTACGAGCAGTACTTC.